This T cell receptor beta chain was sequenced in a study of blood T cell repertoires in COVID-19. Clones were read by immunoSEQ multiplex PCR, and TCRdb kept only the in-frame ones, dropping some. The sample lists roughly 70,000 clones; 87% were seen once. The sample consisted of peripheral blood. This TCR was recovered from a woman of 80 years or more with active or convalescent COVID-19.

The CDR3 protein is CASTTGEKTDTQYF. In DNA form, the CDR3 reads TGTGCCAGCACGACAGGCGAAAAAACAGATACGCAGTATTTT. The rearrangement links TRBV6-5 to TRBJ2-3; a weak D match, TRBD1 (6 bases). CDR1 is MNHEY, CDR2 SVGAGI, per germline. The CDR3 extends over 14 amino acids. V lost 7 bases, J lost 3 bases, and 14 bases lay in between.